Listed below are T cell receptor beta chains from one sample, sequenced in a study of beta chain features in type 1 diabetes. Clones were read by immunoSEQ multiplex PCR, and TCRdb kept only the in-frame ones, dropping some. The table records about 160,000 clones, about 8.5% of them present only once. Sample: central memory CD4+ T cells from blood. These TCRs come from a man between 18 and 29 years old in good health. The CDR3 runs from the conserved cysteine through the conserved F or W. Clone size is given for some rows only: seen once, a few or many times, or a class if the clone is expanded.

TRBV30	15	TRBJ1-3	-	CAWSRRGLTGNTIYF
TRBV28	14	TRBJ2-7	-	CASSINQVSYEQYF
TRBV7-3	14	TRBJ2-2	few	CASSVYRDTGELFF
TRBV6-6	15	TRBJ1-2	-	CASSYGGGQGYGYTF
TRBV13	18	TRBJ2-7	-	CASAPLGQGRSLTYEQYF
TRBV4-2	15	TRBJ1-4	many	CASSLMTGGNEKLFF
TRBV5-4	15	TRBJ2-6	-	CASSLDTPGANVLTF
TRBV5-6	12	TRBJ1-1	few	CASSLQITEAFF
TRBV7-2	14	TRBJ1-3	few	CASSLGGSGNTIYF
TRBV5-4	13	TRBJ1-2	few	CASSNRDRDGYTF
TRBV19	15	TRBJ2-1	-	CASSRRGEQNNEQFF
TRBV7-2	12	TRBJ2-1	few	CASSLYDNEQFF
TRBV23-1	16	TRBJ1-2	many	CASSQSRGRGTYGYTF
TRBV10-3	15	TRBJ2-7	-	CAIRPATSGIDEQYF